Presented here are 32 T cell receptor beta chains from one specimen sequenced in a study of CD8 T cells in Susac syndrome. With random hexamers, about 0.45 to 1 ug RNA was reverse transcribed. One entry per CDR3 protein results from TCRdb running MiXCR on the immunoSEQ multiplex PCR reads. The sample carries about 84,000 distinct CDR3 sequences, about 96% recorded once. Sequencing was performed on CD8+ T cells from PBMCs. The receptor set was obtained from a human donor with Susac syndrome.

V and J are TRBV20-1 and TRBJ1-2; 7 bases are a match to TRBD1. Unmatched junction bases numbered 12, after V lost 1 base and J lost 4 bases. The CDR3 totals 16 residues. The germline gives CDR1 DFQATT, CDR2 SNEGSKA (reference sequence). CDR3 loop: CSARGLHGTDFYGYTF. CDR3 bases: TGCAGTGCTAGAGGACTCCACGGGACAGACTTCTATGGCTACACCTTC.

The chain is built from TRBV5-4 and TRBJ1-2; TRBD1 is a possible D gene (5 bases). Germline CDR1 reads SGHNT; CDR2 reads YYREEE (reference sequence). V was pared by 9 bases and J by 3 bases, with 24 bases between. This CDR3 contains 16 residues. As DNA, the CDR3 is TGTGCCACCTCACGCGGGGCCGCCTATCGTGACTATGGCTACACCTTC. This translates into CATSRGAAYRDYGYTF.

This clonotype was found once. This chain connects TRBV11-2 to TRBJ2-3, with 12 bases fitting TRBD2. This CDR3 contains 18 residues. Germline loops: CDR1 SGHAT, CDR2 FQNNGV. Trimming at V came to 5 bases and at J to 0 bases, leaving 9 bases not matched to a gene. The CDR3 spells CASSPGLAGGISTDTQYF. In nucleotides, the CDR3 is TGTGCCAGCAGCCCTGGGCTAGCGGGGGGGATTAGCACAGATACGCAGTATTTT.

This chain connects TRBV7-9 to TRBJ1-2, with D perhaps TRBD1 (5 bases). The ends were cut back, 10 bases at V and 3 bases at J, with 18 bases in the middle. There are 14 residues in the CDR3. CDR1 and CDR2 from the germline V gene are SEHNR and FQNEAQ (reference sequence). The CDR3 DNA follows: TGTGCCATCTTGGCACAGGCCCCTCACTATGGCTACACCTTC. It specifies CAILAQAPHYGYTF.

This clonotype was counted a single time. This chain uses TRBV5-6 with TRBJ1-6, with D perhaps TRBD1 (5 bases). The V and J ends lost 4 bases and 13 bases respectively, with 12 bases between them. The germline V gene encodes CDR1 SGHDT and CDR2 YYEEEE. The CDR3 is made up of 12 amino acids. The CDR3 nucleotides read TGTGCCAGCAGCCAAGGAGGGACGCCCCTCCACTTT. It codes for CASSQGGTPLHF. Variable domain in full (rest from reference TRBV5-6 and TRBJ1-6): DAGVTQSPTHLIKTRGQQVTLRCSPKSGHDTVSWYQQALGQGPQFIFQYYEEEERQRGNFPDRFSGHQFPNYSSELNVNALLLGDSALYLCASSQGGTPLHFGNGTRLTVT.

The chain carries TRBV20-1 and TRBJ1-2; D is undetermined. The V gene lost 3 bases and the J gene lost 7 bases, with 9 bases spanning the gap. Germline loops: CDR1 DFQATT, CDR2 SNEGSKA (reference sequence). This CDR3 is 11 amino acids long. The chain's CDR3 is CSASVGGGYTF. CDR3 bases: TGCAGTGCTAGTGTGGGAGGTGGCTACACCTTC.

The rearrangement joins TRBV9 to TRBJ2-6; D might be TRBD2 (5 bases). Germline assignment: CDR1 SGDLS and CDR2 YYNGEE. CDR3 length equals 17 residues. Deletions cut 4 bases from V and 0 bases from J, with 14 bases between. The CDR3 loop reads CASSPSDGDSGANVLTF. The CDR3 region has the DNA TGTGCCAGCAGCCCATCGGACGGGGACTCTGGGGCCAACGTCCTGACTTTC.

The V gene is TRBV14, the J gene TRBJ2-7; D is ambiguous. Per germline, CDR1 SGHDN and CDR2 FVKESK. V was trimmed by 5 bases and J by 7 bases, leaving 12 bases between them. CDR3 size: 12 residues. The CDR3 DNA follows: TGTGCCAGCAGCTTAGGGTCTAGTGAGCAGTACTTC. Protein sequence: CASSLGSSEQYF.

The rearrangement links TRBV7-8 to TRBJ2-7, with 7 bases fitting TRBD1. The CDR3 covers 12 residues. The ends lost 5 bases at V and 5 bases at J; junction bases unmatched: 3. CDR1 and CDR2 (germline): SGHVS, FQNEAQ. The CDR3, as DNA: TGTGCCAGCAGCCCGACAGGGAACGAGCAGTACGTC. This sequence encodes CASSPTGNEQYV.

This sequence joins TRBV20-1 and TRBJ2-1; D is unclear. The germline CDR1 and CDR2 sequences are DFQATT and SNEGSKA (reference sequence). The V end was cut by 8 bases, the J end by 7 bases, with 9 bases between. The CDR3 runs 10 residues. The CDR3 region is CSSAKNEQFF. In DNA form, the CDR3 reads TGCAGTTCCGCGAAAAATGAGCAGTTCTTC.

The V call is TRBV7-8, the J call TRBJ1-1; 10 bases agree with TRBD1. CDR1 is SGHVS, CDR2 FQNEAQ, per germline. J lost 4 bases, V lost 5 bases, and 10 bases had no gene match. The CDR3 covers 16 residues. The CDR3 loop is CASSLSGTGVSTEAFF. Here the CDR3 DNA reads TGTGCCAGCAGCCTCTCCGGGACAGGGGTTTCCACTGAAGCTTTCTTT. The variable domain in full, completed from reference TRBV7-8 and TRBJ1-1, reads GAGVSQSPRYKVAKRGQDVALRCDPISGHVSLFWYQQALGQGPEFLTYFQNEAQLDKSGLPSDRFFAERPEGSVSTLKIQRTQQEDSAVYLCASSLSGTGVSTEAFFGQGTRLTVV.

V and J are TRBV7-9 and TRBJ2-7, with D perhaps matching TRBD1 or TRBD2 (5 bases each). The CDR3 spans 16 residues. CDR1 is SEHNR, CDR2 FQNEAQ, per germline (reference sequence). The V gene lost 1 base and the J gene lost 1 base, with 14 bases spanning the gap. CDR3 in amino acids: CASSLERGSGSYEQYF. The CDR3 nucleotides read TGTGCCAGCAGCTTAGAGAGGGGCTCAGGTTCCTACGAGCAGTACTTC.

V usage is TRBV7-9 and J usage is TRBJ2-1; D is ambiguous. Germline values: CDR1 SEHNR, CDR2 FQNEAQ (reference sequence). This CDR3 is 15 amino acids long. Trimming removed 3 bases from V and 0 bases from J, with 9 bases in between. CDR3 DNA: TGTGCCAGCAGCTTTATCGTGAGCTCCTACAATGAGCAGTTCTTC. This translates into CASSFIVSSYNEQFF.

The chain employs TRBV20-1 and TRBJ2-7, with TRBD1 matching 8 bases. This CDR3 region has 16 residues. The germline V gene has CDR1 DFQATT and CDR2 SNEGSKA (reference sequence). Trimming removed 3 bases from V and 2 bases from J; junction bases left unmatched: 12. The CDR3 reads CSARAYETGVTYEQYF. For the CDR3, the DNA is TGCAGTGCTAGGGCCTATGAGACAGGGGTTACCTACGAGCAGTACTTC.

V usage is TRBV29-1 and J usage is TRBJ1-2; 7 bases fit TRBD1. V shed 3 bases and J 0 bases; nucleotides not matched to a gene: 10. Germline V gene sequence: CDR1 SQVTM, CDR2 ANQGSEA. There are 16 residues in the CDR3. The chain's CDR3 is CSVEGTAIGANYGYTF. The CDR3, as DNA: TGCAGCGTTGAGGGGACAGCCATCGGAGCTAACTATGGCTACACCTTC.

This chain links TRBV4-3 with TRBJ2-1; TRBD2 agrees at 9 bases. Germline CDR1 is LGHNA and CDR2 is YSLEER. CDR3 length: 17 residues. V lost 0 bases to trimming and J lost 2 bases; unmatched junction nucleotides: 5. CDR3 residues: CASSQDTAGGPYNEQFF. CDR3 nucleotide sequence: TGCGCCAGCAGCCAAGATACCGCGGGAGGGCCCTACAATGAGCAGTTCTTC.

This clonotype came up once. This chain uses TRBV20-1 with TRBJ2-7; a weak D match, TRBD2 (6 bases). CDR3 length: 15 residues. V lost 3 bases and J lost 2, with 17 bases in between. In germline, CDR1 is DFQATT, CDR2 SNEGSKA (reference sequence). Here the CDR3 reads CSARVWDFGTYEQYF. DNA for the CDR3: TGCAGTGCTAGGGTTTGGGACTTCGGCACCTACGAGCAGTACTTC.

The chain carries TRBV4-3 and TRBJ2-3; D gene ambiguous. The V gene's germline CDR1 is LGHNA and CDR2 YSLEER. V was clipped by 0 bases and J by 1 base, with 8 bases between them. CDR3 length equals 15 residues. The CDR3 DNA is TGCGCCAGCAGCCAAGATCTTCCCGGCACAGATACGCAGTATTTT. Its protein is CASSQDLPGTDTQYF.

Here the CDR3 DNA reads TGCAGTGCTCAGGGGAAGGTATATAGCAATCAGCCCCAGCATTTT. It specifies CSAQGKVYSNQPQHF. V and J are TRBV20-1 and TRBJ1-5; TRBD1 might be the D (6 bases). This CDR3 comprises 15 residues. In germline, CDR1 is DFQATT, CDR2 SNEGSKA (reference sequence). The V and J ends lost 5 bases and 0 bases respectively, with 14 bases between them.

The chain employs TRBV11-3 and TRBJ2-7; D is uncertain. V lost 5 bases and J 4 bases, leaving 12 bases between the germline ends. From germline, CDR1 is SGHNT and CDR2 YENEEA. The CDR3 extends over 13 amino acids. The DNA of the CDR3 is TGTGCCAGCAGCACCCCGGATGGGTACGAGCAGTACGTC. Its protein product is CASSTPDGYEQYV.

V gene TRBV27 combines with J gene TRBJ2-3; 7 bases match TRBD2. Germline V lookup: CDR1 MNHEY, CDR2 SMNVEV (reference sequence). CDR3 length equals 15 residues. V lost 8 bases and J lost 1; bases outside the gene matches: 9. CDR3 region: CASLRRSGRTDTQYF. The DNA of the CDR3 is TGTGCCAGCCTGAGACGTAGCGGGCGCACAGATACGCAGTATTTT.

This rearrangement joins TRBV15 to TRBJ2-1; no definite D call. Germline-derived CDR1 and CDR2 are LNHNV and YYDKDF (reference sequence). Trimming removed 0 bases from V and 6 bases from J, with 15 bases in between. This CDR3 spans 16 amino acids. Here the CDR3 reads CATSRDSLGMVNEQFF. DNA of the CDR3: TGTGCCACCAGCAGAGATAGTTTGGGCATGGTCAATGAGCAGTTCTTC.

In DNA, the CDR3 is TGCAGCGCCGACCCCCGGGCAGATACGCAGTATTTT. Translated, it gives CSADPRADTQYF. The chain links TRBV29-1 to TRBJ2-3; D is undetermined. Germline assignment: CDR1 SQVTM and CDR2 ANQGSEA. Trimming took 7 bases from V and 4 from J, leaving 12 bases between them. The CDR3 consists of 12 residues.

This chain joins TRBV12-3 or TRBV12-4 and TRBJ1-1, with a weak D call TRBD1 (6 bases). With 3 bases removed from V and 11 bases from J, the gap between germline ends came to 16 bases. This CDR3 spans 13 amino acids. CDR3 sequence reads: CASSFSRQVEAFF. DNA for the CDR3: TGTGCCAGCAGTTTTTCGCGACAGGTGGAGGCTTTCTTT.

The gene calls are TRBV21-1 and TRBJ2-1; no DNA check was done on the table's D call, TRBD2. TRBV21-1 is shown as a pseudogene. The CDR3 covers 15 residues. The chain's CDR3 is CASSKAKRVHNEQFF. CDR3 in DNA: TGTGCCAGCAGCAAAGCGAAGAGGGTCCACAATGAGCAGTTCTTC.

The V gene is TRBV27, the J gene TRBJ1-2; 10 nucleotides agree with TRBD1. The CDR3 contains 14 residues. V was pared by 5 bases and J by 6 bases, with 6 bases of the junction left unmatched. Germline lookup yields CDR1 MNHEY and CDR2 SMNVEV (reference sequence). Written as DNA, the CDR3 is TGTGCCAGCAGTCCCTCGACAGGGGGCCATGGCTACACCTTC. It specifies CASSPSTGGHGYTF.

The J gene is TRBJ2-1, the V gene TRBV27, with D possibly being TRBD2 (5 bases). The CDR3 is 11 residues long. The germline V gene encodes CDR1 MNHEY and CDR2 SMNVEV (reference sequence). Trimming stripped 6 bases from V and 14 bases from J, with 14 bases between. In DNA form, the CDR3 reads TGTGCCAGCAGCCAACTAGAACGGGAGTTCTTC. It yields the protein CASSQLEREFF.

The chain uses TRBV20-1 and TRBJ2-7; 9 bases map to TRBD2. Germline CDR1 is DFQATT and CDR2 is SNEGSKA (reference sequence). The CDR3 is 15 amino acids. After removal of 0 bases from V and 4 bases from J, the junction contained 7 bases not matched to a gene. The CDR3 DNA reads as TGCAGTGCTAGAGATAGGGCTAGCGGGATGTACGAGCAGTACTTC. Protein: CSARDRASGMYEQYF.

This rearrangement joins TRBV7-9 to TRBJ2-3; D unresolved. Deletions cut 5 bases from V and 6 bases from J, with 6 bases between. The germline CDR1 and CDR2 sequences are SEHNR and FQNEAQ (reference sequence). This CDR3 has 11 amino acids. CDR3 in DNA: TGTGCCAGCAGCCGAATGGATACGCAGTATTTT. Translated: CASSRMDTQYF.

The chain is built from TRBV12-3 or TRBV12-4 and TRBJ2-6; 9 nucleotides agree with TRBD1. V was pared by 6 bases and J by 0 bases, with 6 bases of the junction left unmatched. The CDR3 extends over 17 amino acids. This chain's CDR3 is CASRDRGEISGANVLTF. CDR3 in DNA: TGTGCCAGCAGGGACAGGGGTGAGATCTCTGGGGCCAACGTCCTGACTTTC.

This clonotype occurred once. The V call is TRBV29-1, the J call TRBJ2-1; D is uncertain. This CDR3 is built from 13 residues. V lost 4 bases and J lost 4, with 11 bases in between. Germline V CDR1 and CDR2: SQVTM, ANQGSEA. CDR3 sequence: CSVGGSPYNEQFF. In DNA, the CDR3 is TGCAGCGTTGGTGGTAGCCCTTACAATGAGCAGTTCTTC.

The chain links TRBV29-1 to TRBJ2-2, with D tentatively TRBD1 (6 bases). CDR1 SQVTM and CDR2 ANQGSEA come from the germline V gene. V dropped 7 bases and J dropped 4 bases, with 13 bases sitting between them. This CDR3 comprises 13 residues. The CDR3 sequence is CSGEGQFTGELFF. The CDR3, as DNA: TGCAGCGGCGAAGGACAGTTCACCGGGGAGCTGTTTTTT.